This passage covers 7 T cell receptor beta chains from one sample sequenced in a study. One entry per CDR3 protein, called by TCRdb with MiXCR from the 5' RACE reads. In the table there are nearly 55,000 distinct CDR3 sequences, roughly a quarter of which are singletons. Sequenced material: tumor-infiltrating naive CD4+ T cells sorted from the breast tumor. Subset specified: naive CD4+ T cells, CD4+CD45RA+CD25-. These receptors were collected from a female donor with breast cancer.

The table lists this clonotype with many counts. The chain recombines TRBV29-1 with TRBJ2-1, with D perhaps matching TRBD2 (5 bases). Germline CDR1 and CDR2: SQVTM and ANQGSEA. The length of the CDR3 is 14 residues. Trimming left V 0 bases short and J 5 bases short, with 11 bases between. CDR3 in amino acids: CSVEDWVRDNEQFF. CDR3 DNA sequence: TGCAGCGTTGAAGATTGGGTGAGGGACAATGAGCAGTTCTTC.

This clonotype has a handful of counts. J is TRBJ2-5 and V is TRBV7-9, with 9 bases matching TRBD2. Trimming took 0 bases from V and 2 from J; bases not matched to a gene: 4. CDR3 length: 16 amino acids. Germline CDR1 SEHNR, CDR2 FQNEAQ (reference sequence). The CDR3 nucleotides read TGTGCCAGCAGCTTAGCACGCGGGAGGGCTCAAGAGACCCAGTACTTC. Its protein product is CASSLARGRAQETQYF.

The V and J genes are TRBV7-2 and TRBJ2-6, with 8 bases lining up with TRBD1. Germline CDR1 reads SGHTA; CDR2 reads FQGNSA. Trimming at V came to 3 bases and at J to 0 bases, leaving 4 bases not matched to a gene. The CDR3 contains 17 residues. For the CDR3, the DNA is TGTGCCAGCAGCTTGAGGACAGGGAACTCTGGGGCCAACGTCCTGACTTTC. It codes for CASSLRTGNSGANVLTF. Full variable domain (missing parts from reference TRBV7-2 and TRBJ2-6): GAGVSQSPSNKVTEKGKDVELRCDPISGHTALYWYRQSLGQGLEFLIYFQGNSAPDKSGLPSDRFSAERTGGSVSTLTIQRTQQEDSAVYLCASSLRTGNSGANVLTFGAGSRLTVL.

Note on this clonotype: The conserved final phenylalanine or tryptophan is absent from the CDR3, which likely points to a read error. This chain joins TRBV7-3 and TRBJ2-3, with TRBD2 matching 7 bases. V was pared by 5 bases and J by 11 bases, with 7 bases of the junction left unmatched. Germline lookup yields CDR1 SGHTA and CDR2 FQGTGA. The CDR3 runs 12 residues. As DNA, the CDR3 is TGTGCCAGCAGCCCGGACGGGGGGATGCAGTATTGT. It specifies CASSPDGGMQYC.

This clonotype appeared a few times. V and J are TRBV5-5 and TRBJ2-2, with a tentative D call TRBD1 (5 bases). Germline V lookup: CDR1 SGHKS, CDR2 YYEKEE (reference sequence). This CDR3 contains 16 residues. The V and J ends lost 4 bases and 1 base respectively, with 14 bases between them. The CDR3 loop is CASSPTPTGNTGELFF. CDR3 DNA sequence: TGTGCCAGCAGCCCGACCCCCACAGGGAACACCGGGGAGCTGTTTTTT.

The chain links TRBV4-2 to TRBJ1-4; 10 bases line up with TRBD1. The trim removed 6 bases at V and 0 bases at J, leaving 4 bases unmatched. The CDR3 consists of 16 residues. The germline V gene encodes CDR1 LGHNA and CDR2 YNFKEQ. The CDR3 loop is CASSPGQGTTNEKLFF. The CDR3 DNA follows: TGTGCCAGCAGTCCGGGACAGGGGACAACTAATGAAAAACTGTTTTTT.

The rearrangement joins TRBV6-6 to TRBJ1-4; D is perhaps TRBD1 (6 bases). The CDR3 spans 17 residues. Trimming stripped 6 bases from V and 7 bases from J, with 24 bases between. CDR1 and CDR2 (germline): MNHNY, SVGAGI (reference sequence). Here the CDR3 reads CASSPEPKTGLGEKLFF. The CDR3, as DNA: TGTGCCAGCAGCCCAGAGCCCAAAACAGGGTTGGGTGAAAAACTGTTTTTT.